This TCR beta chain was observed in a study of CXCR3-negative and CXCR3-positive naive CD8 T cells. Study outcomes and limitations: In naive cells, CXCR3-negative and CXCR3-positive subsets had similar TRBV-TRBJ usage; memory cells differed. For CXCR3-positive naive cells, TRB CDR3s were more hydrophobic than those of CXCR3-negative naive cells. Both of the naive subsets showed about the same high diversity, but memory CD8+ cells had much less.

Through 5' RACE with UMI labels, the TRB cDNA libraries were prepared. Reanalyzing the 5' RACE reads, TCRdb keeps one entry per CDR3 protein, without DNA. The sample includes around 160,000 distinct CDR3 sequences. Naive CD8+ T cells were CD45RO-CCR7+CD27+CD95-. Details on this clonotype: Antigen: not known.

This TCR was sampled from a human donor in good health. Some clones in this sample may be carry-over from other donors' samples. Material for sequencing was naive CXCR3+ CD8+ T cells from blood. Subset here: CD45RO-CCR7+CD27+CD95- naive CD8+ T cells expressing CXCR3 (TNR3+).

The CDR3 region is CASSRRTDPYNEQFF. V usage is TRBV7-9 and J usage is TRBJ2-1; TCRdb's D call of TRBD1 is untestable without DNA. This CDR3 has 15 amino acids. Germline-derived CDR1 and CDR2 are SEHNR and FQNEAQ (reference sequence).